The present T cell receptor (beta chain) was sequenced within a study of blood T cell repertoires in COVID-19 (dated by TCRdb to the early 2020s). About the investigation overall: Samples covering the acute and convalescent phases of COVID-19 were provided by collaborators in the United States, Italy and Spain. The material from the prospective study consisted of cDNA or gDNA derived from T cells, B-cell-depleted T cells, or PBMCs. Subjects who had been exposed to COVID-19, were actively infected with it, or had recovered from it provided the deeply sampled blood TCRbeta repertoires that made up the dataset. The repertoires were released in a freely available public database intended as a resource for research on the immune response to SARS-CoV-2. Samples came from the ongoing ImmuneRACE study (first 160 participants) plus 1,254 subjects from 6 global collaborators. A de-identified subject ID, COVID-19 status, age in years and sex were almost always included in the sample metadata. HLA class I and class II types, where available, came from metadata supplied by the sample provider rather than from assay-based typing. Here is what the overall study found, with its caveats: The amount of clinical and demographic metadata varied by source and participant and was provided uncurated.

On this clone: Its antigen remains unidentified. No qualities accompany the bases; no much larger clone lies one base away.

V sheds 3 bases and J sheds 5 bases, leaving 8 bases between their ends. The cysteine opens and the phenylalanine closes a CDR3 of 12 amino acids. The entry retains the CDR3 DNA only, 36 bases that are in frame from base 1. From the germline V gene, CDR1 is SGDLS and CDR2 is YYNGEE. Collaborating institutions collected whole blood in K2EDTA tubes following their own protocols. For TCRbeta analysis, collaborators shipped samples as frozen whole blood, isolated PBMCs, or DNA extracted from either of those sample types. The immunoSEQ Assay, a bias-controlled multiplex PCR, was used to amplify TCRbeta CDR3 regions from genomic DNA. In the source study's methods: Nucleated cell counts per sample were estimated from amplification of reference gene primers within the assay. To quantify the absolute abundance of each unique TCRbeta CDR3 rearrangement, sequence reads were collapsed and filtered. For each sample, productive Simpson clonality was calculated as the square root of Simpson's diversity index across productive rearrangements. TCRdb carries this immuneACCESS record with in-frame sequences only. Its versions omit some clonotypes, under half of them owing to an unresolved V gene in the studies checked, with the rest unexplained. V, J and clone size are taken as reported in that table, and D and trimming were inferred from the DNA itself. For this sample the table gives over 150,000 clones, of which around 84% were detected only once. 1% to 1.2% of the sample lies in the top ten.

The receptor was isolated from a man aged 40-49 years with acute or convalescent COVID-19. Sequencing was carried out using peripheral blood. The V and J segments used are TRBV9 and TRBJ1-2; no D gene is confidently identified. The CDR3 region reads CASSDPGYGYTF. The DNA sequence is given as TGTGCCAGCAGCGATCCAGGATATGGCTACACCTTC.